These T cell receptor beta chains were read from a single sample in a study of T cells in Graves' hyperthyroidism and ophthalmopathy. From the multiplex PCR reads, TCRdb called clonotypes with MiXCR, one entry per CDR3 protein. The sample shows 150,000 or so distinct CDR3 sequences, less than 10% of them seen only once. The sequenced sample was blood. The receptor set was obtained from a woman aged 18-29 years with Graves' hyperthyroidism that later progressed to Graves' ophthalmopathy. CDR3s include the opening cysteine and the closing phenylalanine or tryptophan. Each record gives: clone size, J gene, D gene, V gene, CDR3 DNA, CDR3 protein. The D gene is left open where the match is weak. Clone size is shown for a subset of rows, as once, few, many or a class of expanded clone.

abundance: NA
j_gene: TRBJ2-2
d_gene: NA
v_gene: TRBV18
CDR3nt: TGTGCCAGCTCACCTCTCAGGGACTGGTCTTCGGCCGGGGAGCTGTTTTTT
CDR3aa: CASSPLRDWSSAGELFF

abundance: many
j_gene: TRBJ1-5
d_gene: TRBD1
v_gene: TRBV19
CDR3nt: TGTGCCAAGAGGGGACAGGAGGAAGATCAGCCCCAGCATTTT
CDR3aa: CAKRGQEEDQPQHF

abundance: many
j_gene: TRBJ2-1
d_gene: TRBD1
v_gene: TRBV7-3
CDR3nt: TGTGCCAGCAGCTTAGGGGCCGGGACAGCCAACAATGAGCAGTTCTTC
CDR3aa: CASSLGAGTANNEQFF

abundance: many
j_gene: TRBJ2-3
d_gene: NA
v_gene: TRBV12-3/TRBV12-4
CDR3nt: TGTGCCAGCAGTCTATTTAGCACAGATACGCAGTATTTT
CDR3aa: CASSLFSTDTQYF

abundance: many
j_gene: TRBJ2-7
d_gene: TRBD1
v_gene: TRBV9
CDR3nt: TGTGCCAGCAGCGGCGACAGGGATCAGCAGTACTTC
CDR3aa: CASSGDRDQQYF

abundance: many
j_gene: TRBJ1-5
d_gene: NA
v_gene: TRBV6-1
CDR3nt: TGTGCCAGCAGTGAAGCGGCAGCCAATCAGCCCCAGCATTTT
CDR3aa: CASSEAAANQPQHF

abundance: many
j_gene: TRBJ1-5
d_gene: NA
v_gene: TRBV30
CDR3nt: TGTGCCTGGAGTGAGTCAGGGGTTCAGCCCCAGCATTTT
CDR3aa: CAWSESGVQPQHF

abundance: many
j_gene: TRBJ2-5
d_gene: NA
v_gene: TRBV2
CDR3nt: TGTGCCAGCAGTGAAATTGGCAGAGGGGAGACCCAGTACTTC
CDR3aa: CASSEIGRGETQYF

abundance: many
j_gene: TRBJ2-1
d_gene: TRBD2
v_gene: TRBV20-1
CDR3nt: TGCAGTGCTAGAGATCTCACCCCAGCGGGAGGGGTTGCTGAGCAGTTCTTC
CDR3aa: CSARDLTPAGGVAEQFF

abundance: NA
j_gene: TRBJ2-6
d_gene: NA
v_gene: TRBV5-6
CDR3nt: TGTGCCAGCAGCTTTCGCTTCGGGGGACCTGGGGCCAACGTCCTGACTTTC
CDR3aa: CASSFRFGGPGANVLTF

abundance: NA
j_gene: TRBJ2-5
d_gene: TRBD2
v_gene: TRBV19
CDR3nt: TGTGCCAGTAGTATGGGGCCGGCGGGAGGGCGCCAAGAGACCCAGTACTTC
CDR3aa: CASSMGPAGGRQETQYF

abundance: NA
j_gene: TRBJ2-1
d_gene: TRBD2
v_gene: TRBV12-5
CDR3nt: TGTGCTAGTGGTTCGGGGACTAGCGGAGAGCAGTTCTTC
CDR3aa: CASGSGTSGEQFF

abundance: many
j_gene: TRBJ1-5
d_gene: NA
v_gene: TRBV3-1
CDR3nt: TGTGCCAGCAGCCCCTCCGGGGCCAATCAGCCCCAGCATTTT
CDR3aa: CASSPSGANQPQHF

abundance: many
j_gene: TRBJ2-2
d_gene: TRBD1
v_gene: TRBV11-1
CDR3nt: TGTGCCAGCACCAACAACCCGGGACAGGGGTACACCGGGGAGCTGTTTTTT
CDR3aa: CASTNNPGQGYTGELFF

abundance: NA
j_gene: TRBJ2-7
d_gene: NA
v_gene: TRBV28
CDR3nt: TGTGCCAGCAGTTTATCAGTCAGCTTCTACGAGCAGTACTTC
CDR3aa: CASSLSVSFYEQYF

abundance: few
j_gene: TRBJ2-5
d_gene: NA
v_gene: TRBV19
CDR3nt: TGTGCCAGTAGTATGACAGGCCGACAAGAGACCCAGTACTTC
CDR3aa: CASSMTGRQETQYF

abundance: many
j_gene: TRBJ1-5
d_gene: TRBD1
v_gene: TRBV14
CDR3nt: TGTGCCAGGGGACAGGTCAATCAGCCCCAGCATTTT
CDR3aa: CARGQVNQPQHF

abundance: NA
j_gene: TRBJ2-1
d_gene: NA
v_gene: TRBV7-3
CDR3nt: TGTGCCAGCAGCTTAACTTTGAAGGGGCAGGCAGGAAACAATGAGCAGTTCTTC
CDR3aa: CASSLTLKGQAGNNEQFF

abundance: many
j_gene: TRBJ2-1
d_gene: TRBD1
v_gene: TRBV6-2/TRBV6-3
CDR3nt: TGTGCCAGCCAGGACAGGGACTACAATGAGCAGTTCTTC
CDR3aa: CASQDRDYNEQFF

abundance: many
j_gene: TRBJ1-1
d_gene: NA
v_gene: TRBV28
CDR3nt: TGTGCCAGCAGCTCGGACAAATTGAACACTGAAGCTTTCTTT
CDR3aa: CASSSDKLNTEAFF

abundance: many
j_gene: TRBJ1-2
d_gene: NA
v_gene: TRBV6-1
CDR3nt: TGTGCCAGCAGTCAGACGCCGGGACTGACTAACTATGGCTACACCTTC
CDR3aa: CASSQTPGLTNYGYTF

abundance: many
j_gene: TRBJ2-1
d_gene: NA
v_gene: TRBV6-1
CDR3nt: TGTGCCAGCAGTGGATTCAATGAGCAGTTCTTC
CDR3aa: CASSGFNEQFF